Listed below are T cell receptor beta chains from one sample, sequenced in a study of cytomegalovirus exposure and HLA in healthy donors. The assay was immunoSEQ multiplex PCR, and TCRdb's table has in-frame clones only and misses some. The data hold about 120,000 clones, with over 75% observed a single time. The sequenced sample was PBMCs. Every receptor here comes from a woman aged 30 to 39 in good health and CMV-seronegative. Each CDR3 is given with its conserved first and last residue.

TRBV18 | CASRGTRGTDTQYF
TRBV6-1 | CASTGIIQETQYF
TRBV5-1 | CASSFRQAASTDTQYF
TRBV7-9 | CASSLVQGGFNQPQHF
TRBV10-3 | CAINPRDTGELFF
TRBV7-6 | CASSQGLDYEQYF
TRBV4-1 | CASSQLGQPFFSNEKLFF
TRBV2 | CASSRTDRVSTEAFF
TRBV5-5 | CASSLGQEIGELFF
TRBV2 | CASKGQANSPLHF
TRBV12-5 | CASGLVRRGGGYTF